This TCR beta chain was identified during a study of OX40 agonist ivuxolimab in advanced cancers. There are 13 residues in the CDR3. Between the trimmed V and J ends, which lost 6 bases and 4 bases, there was a span of 12 bases. The germline CDR1 and CDR2 sequences are MNHEY and SVGAGI. TCRdb keeps only in-frame clones here, not all; method: immunoSEQ multiplex PCR. The sample has approximately 62,000 clones; nearly 95% are singletons. The J gene is TRBJ1-2, the V gene TRBV6-5; D unresolved. This TCR came from an adult with an advanced solid tumor such as melanoma, head and neck, liver or kidney cancer. The sample was CD4+ or CD8+ T cells sorted from blood, taken in a trial of the OX40 agonist ivuxolimab. The chain's CDR3 is CASSPGQIYGYTF. The CDR3 DNA reads as TGTGCCAGCAGCCCTGGGCAGATCTATGGCTACACCTTC.